A single sample is the source of the 30 T cell receptor beta chains below, sequenced in a study of long-term antiretroviral therapy in people with HIV. Samples were assayed with immunoSEQ v3.0 at survey level. Some clones are missing from TCRdb's copy, which holds only in-frame ones; the method was immunoSEQ multiplex PCR. The sample lists around 22,000 clones, 85% to 95% seen once, with around 2.3% in the top ten. This material consisted of unsorted PBMCs, taken roughly 5.1 years after starting antiretroviral therapy. These receptors came from a woman in her 50s with HIV.

The sample holds one count of this clone. CDR3 amino acids: CASSLVDRGYEQYF. The CDR3 DNA is TGTGCCAGCAGCTTAGTCGACAGGGGGTACGAGCAGTACTTC. The V call is TRBV7-2, the J call TRBJ2-7; 9 bases are a match to TRBD1. CDR1 and CDR2 from the germline V gene are SGHTA and FQGNSA. The V gene end was trimmed by 1 base and the J gene end by 4 bases; junction bases not matched to a gene: 2. The CDR3 has 14 residues.

The V call is TRBV27, the J call TRBJ1-6; weak D call: TRBD1 (5 bases). The CDR3 has 13 residues. The germline V and J ends were trimmed by 6 bases and 7 bases, with 10 bases remaining between them. CDR1 is MNHEY, CDR2 SMNVEV, per germline (reference sequence). In nucleotides, the CDR3 is TGTGCCAGCAGCCTGGGGGGGAATTCACCCCTCCACTTT. This gives the protein CASSLGGNSPLHF.

The chain carries TRBV20-1 and TRBJ2-3, with D maybe TRBD2 (6 bases). CDR1 and CDR2 (germline): DFQATT, SNEGSKA (reference sequence). This CDR3 is 11 amino acids long. V lost 1 base to trimming and J lost 12 bases, with 11 bases between them. The CDR3 sequence is CSARGLDSQYF. The DNA of the CDR3 is TGCAGTGCTAGAGGACTAGATTCCCAGTATTTT.

This chain connects TRBV28 to TRBJ2-3; 7 nucleotides line up with TRBD1. Trimming cost V 4 bases and J 6 bases; bases outside gene matches: 7. This CDR3 contains 14 residues. The germline CDR1 and CDR2 sequences are MDHEN and SYDVKM. The CDR3 protein is CASSSGTDADTQYF. DNA of the CDR3: TGTGCCAGCAGTTCCGGGACAGACGCGGATACGCAGTATTTT.

The rearrangement joins TRBV5-8 to TRBJ2-1; D might be TRBD2 (7 bases). Trimming pared 2 bases from V and 9 bases from J, leaving 15 bases between. Germline V gene lookup returns CDR1 SGHTS and CDR2 YDEGEE. This CDR3 spans 14 amino acids. In nucleotides, the CDR3 is TGTGCCAGCAGCTTCCGGGGGGCGCCAGGTGAGCAGTTCTTC. Translated: CASSFRGAPGEQFF.

The rearrangement joins TRBV11-2 to TRBJ2-2; D is ambiguous. There are 13 residues in the CDR3. V was trimmed by 5 bases and J by 7 bases, leaving 11 bases between them. Germline CDR1 reads SGHAT; CDR2 reads FQNNGV. This CDR3 is CASSATLGGELFF. The DNA for the CDR3 is TGTGCCAGCAGCGCGACTTTGGGCGGGGAGCTGTTTTTT.

The chain recombines TRBV29-1 with TRBJ2-3; 10 bases fit TRBD2. The CDR3 runs to 21 residues. Trimming removed 1 base from V and 1 base from J; junction bases left unmatched: 20. CDR1 is SQVTM, CDR2 ANQGSEA, per germline. As DNA, the CDR3 is TGCAGCGTTGAAGGGATGTGGCTAGCGGGAGCGATAAACAAAGGCACAGATACGCAGTATTTT. This codes for CSVEGMWLAGAINKGTDTQYF.

The chain links TRBV5-1 to TRBJ2-7; weak D call: TRBD1 (6 bases). The CDR3 is 14 residues long. Germline V lookup: CDR1 SGHRS, CDR2 YFSETQ. V dropped 4 bases and J dropped 2 bases, with 13 bases sitting between them. CDR3 DNA sequence: TGCGCCAGCAGCGATACCGGACAGCCCTACGAGCAGTACTTC. Amino acids: CASSDTGQPYEQYF.

This chain connects TRBV6-1 to TRBJ2-7; 7 bases line up with TRBD1. Trimming took 8 bases from V and 1 from J; bases not matched to a gene: 5. Germline V gene data show CDR1 as MNHNS and CDR2 as SASEGT. The CDR3 is 13 residues long. Written as DNA, the CDR3 is TGTGCCAGCTCGGGACAGCCTTCCTACGAGCAGTACTTC. It is translated as CASSGQPSYEQYF.

In its sample, this clone was seen once. The V and J genes are TRBV30 and TRBJ2-6, with a weak D call TRBD1 (5 bases). The CDR3 totals 16 residues. Germline V CDR1 and CDR2: GTSNPN, SVGIG (reference sequence). V was trimmed by 4 bases and J by 3 bases, leaving 16 bases between them. As DNA, the CDR3 is TGTGCCTGGAAATGGCGAAAGGGGTTTGGGGCCAACGTCCTGACTTTC. Its translation is CAWKWRKGFGANVLTF.

This chain connects TRBV27 to TRBJ1-2, with 8 bases identical to TRBD1. The CDR3 runs 13 residues. Germline V gives CDR1 MNHEY, CDR2 SMNVEV (reference sequence). The trim removed 6 bases at V and 6 bases at J, leaving 6 bases unmatched. CDR3 nucleotide sequence: TGTGCCAGCAGGATGACAGGGGAAAATGGCTACACCTTC. Translating gives CASRMTGENGYTF.

The J gene is TRBJ1-1, the V gene TRBV2, with no clear D. The CDR3 consists of 13 residues. V lost 5 bases, J lost 1 base, and 8 bases lay in between. Germline lookup yields CDR1 SNHLY and CDR2 FYNNEI. CDR3 residues: CASSPRQNTEAFF. The DNA for the CDR3 is TGTGCCAGCAGTCCCCGACAGAACACTGAAGCTTTCTTT.

The genes are TRBV5-1 and TRBJ2-2, with D maybe TRBD2 (6 bases). The CDR3 extends over 14 amino acids. CDR1 is SGHRS and CDR2 is YFSETQ in the germline V gene. The ends were cut back, 7 bases at V and 7 bases at J, with 17 bases in the middle. The CDR3 loop reads CASQSEGGVGELFF. DNA for the CDR3: TGCGCCAGCCAGTCCGAGGGAGGCGTCGGGGAGCTGTTTTTT.

The rearrangement joins TRBV5-5 to TRBJ1-2; TRBD1 might be the D (6 bases). The CDR3 runs to 12 residues. Trimming shortened V by 5 bases and J by 8 bases, and 13 bases separated the two germline ends. Germline CDR1 is SGHKS and CDR2 is YYEKEE (reference sequence). The CDR3 here is CASRTIGGGYTF. For the CDR3, the DNA is TGTGCCAGCAGGACGATCGGGGGCGGCTACACCTTC.

The V gene is TRBV6-1, the J gene TRBJ2-7; D may be TRBD2 (5 bases). This CDR3 region has 15 residues. CDR1 and CDR2 (germline): MNHNS, SASEGT. V dropped 3 bases and J dropped 6 bases, with 18 bases sitting between them. The CDR3 here is CASSDRRTLGGEQYF. The CDR3 DNA reads as TGTGCCAGCAGTGACCGACGGACTCTAGGAGGCGAGCAGTACTTC.

V gene TRBV9 combines with J gene TRBJ2-3, with 7 bases that match TRBD2. Germline lookup yields CDR1 SGDLS and CDR2 YYNGEE. The CDR3 has 15 amino acids. With 0 bases clipped from V and 1 base from J, the junction kept 2 bases outside the gene matches. CDR3 sequence reads: CASSVAAGGTDTQYF. The CDR3 bases are TGTGCCAGCAGCGTAGCTGCGGGGGGCACAGATACGCAGTATTTT.

The V call is TRBV7-2, the J call TRBJ2-7, with D unclear. Germline values: CDR1 SGHTA, CDR2 FQGNSA. Trimming removed 4 bases at V and 4 bases at J, with 11 bases between. This CDR3 is 13 amino acids long. The CDR3 here is CASSSHRAYEQYF. In nucleotides, the CDR3 is TGTGCCAGCAGCTCCCACCGGGCTTACGAGCAGTACTTC.

V and J are TRBV10-3 and TRBJ2-3; no firm D call. Trimming cost V 4 bases and J 2 bases, with 7 bases left between them. This CDR3 comprises 13 residues. The germline gives CDR1 ENHRY, CDR2 SYGVKD. The CDR3 nucleotides are TGTGCCATCAGTGTCGCAGCCACAGATACGCAGTATTTT. Protein product: CAISVAATDTQYF.

The chain couples TRBV19 to TRBJ1-5; weak D call: TRBD1 (5 bases). The CDR3 totals 15 residues. The V gene lost 1 base and the J gene lost 0 bases, with 7 bases spanning the gap. CDR1 is LNHDA and CDR2 is SQIVND in the germline V gene (reference sequence). The CDR3 is CASSIVGTSNQPQHF. CDR3 in DNA: TGTGCCAGTAGTATAGTCGGGACTAGCAATCAGCCCCAGCATTTT.

This rearrangement joins TRBV18 to TRBJ2-3; 8 nucleotides line up with TRBD2. Germline values: CDR1 KGHSH, CDR2 LQKENI. CDR3 length: 19 amino acids. With 3 bases clipped from V and 4 bases from J, the junction kept 18 bases outside the gene matches. CDR3 region: CASSPGAWTSRGGSDTQYF. The CDR3 DNA follows: TGTGCCAGCTCACCGGGCGCATGGACTAGCAGGGGCGGGTCAGATACGCAGTATTTT.

This clone was seen once. The chain uses TRBV6-5 and TRBJ2-1; 8 bases map to TRBD1. The V gene end was trimmed by 5 bases and the J gene end by 7 bases; junction bases not matched to a gene: 7. Germline CDR1 is MNHEY and CDR2 is SVGAGI. This CDR3 has 14 residues. CDR3 region: CASSTGQGKNEQFF. The DNA for the CDR3 is TGTGCCAGCAGTACCGGACAGGGAAAGAATGAGCAGTTCTTC.

The V and J genes are TRBV7-3 and TRBJ2-7, with 11 bases that match TRBD2. Per the germline V gene, CDR1 is SGHTA and CDR2 is FQGTGA. This CDR3 has 18 amino acids. Losses at the gene ends were 2 bases for V and 2 bases for J; bases not matched to a gene: 11. The CDR3, as DNA: TGTGCCAGCAGCTTATCGTCCTTAGCGGGAGGGACGCCCTACGAGCAGTACTTC. As protein: CASSLSSLAGGTPYEQYF.

The V and J genes are TRBV15 and TRBJ2-6; D may be TRBD1 (5 bases). CDR1 and CDR2 from the germline V gene are LNHNV and YYDKDF (reference sequence). With 6 bases removed from V and 0 bases from J, the gap between germline ends came to 9 bases. The length of the CDR3 is 15 residues. The CDR3 nucleotides are TGTGCCACCAGTGCAGGGATCTCTGGGGCCAACGTCCTGACTTTC. This translates into CATSAGISGANVLTF.

The chain has TRBV5-1 and TRBJ1-1, with D unclear. This CDR3 spans 13 amino acids. Germline loops: CDR1 SGHRS, CDR2 YFSETQ. The V and J ends lost 2 bases and 2 bases respectively, with 7 bases between them. This chain's CDR3 is CASSFGSNTEAFF. CDR3 coding DNA: TGCGCCAGCAGCTTCGGCTCTAACACTGAAGCTTTCTTT.

The chain is built from TRBV29-1 and TRBJ2-3, with D perhaps TRBD1 or TRBD2 (7 bases each). This CDR3 has 17 residues. The V end lost 0 bases, the J end lost 1 base, and 17 bases lay between the germline ends. CDR1 and CDR2 from the germline V gene are SQVTM and ANQGSEA. CDR3 sequence reads: CSVEDLGGTEGTDTQYF. The CDR3 DNA follows: TGCAGCGTTGAAGATCTCGGGGGGACAGAAGGCACAGATACGCAGTATTTT.

In DNA form, the CDR3 reads TGTGCCAGCAGCCAAGAACGGGACAGACGGCGCTATGGCTACACCTTC. Its protein is CASSQERDRRRYGYTF. This chain links TRBV14 with TRBJ1-2; 7 bases are a match to TRBD1. The CDR3 covers 16 residues. CDR1 and CDR2 (germline): SGHDN, FVKESK. With V trimmed by 0 bases and J by 4 bases, 8 bases remained unmatched.

The gene calls are TRBV1 and TRBJ2-7; TRBD2, the D gene given by the table, was not confirmed from the DNA. TRBV1 is a listed pseudogene. The CDR3 spans 12 residues. CDR3 nucleotide sequence: TGCACCAGCATCTGCGGGGACTACGAGCAGTACTTC. Amino acid sequence: CTSICGDYEQYF.

This chain uses TRBV6-6 with TRBJ2-3, with a possible D match to TRBD2 (6 bases). The germline V gene has CDR1 MNHNY and CDR2 SVGAGI (reference sequence). The CDR3 extends over 15 amino acids. V was trimmed by 1 base and J by 4 bases, leaving 12 bases between them. CDR3 DNA: TGTGCCAGCAGTTACTTTACTAGCTCGGCAGATACGCAGTATTTT. It yields the protein CASSYFTSSADTQYF.

The chain has TRBV29-1 and TRBJ1-1, with 8 bases fitting TRBD1. Germline V gene sequence: CDR1 SQVTM, CDR2 ANQGSEA. With 3 bases clipped from V and 0 bases from J, the junction kept 6 bases outside the gene matches. The CDR3 has 15 residues. In nucleotides, the CDR3 is TGCAGCGTTGAGGGGACAGGAGACATGAACACTGAAGCTTTCTTT. Its translation: CSVEGTGDMNTEAFF.

This sequence joins TRBV28 and TRBJ2-1, with D possibly being TRBD2 (6 bases). Germline V gives CDR1 MDHEN, CDR2 SYDVKM. V was cut by 2 bases and J by 6 bases, with 8 bases left in between. The CDR3 runs to 13 residues. The DNA of the CDR3 is TGTGCCAGCAGTTTAACCGGGGGCAATGAGCAGTTCTTC. Translation: CASSLTGGNEQFF.